This T cell receptor (beta chain) was obtained from a study of blood T cell repertoires in COVID-19. TCRdb's copy holds only in-frame clones and misses some; the assay was immunoSEQ multiplex PCR. The table lists roughly 67,000 clones, 65% to 90% of them singletons. The V gene end was trimmed by 0 bases and the J gene end by 1 base; junction bases not matched to a gene: 13. The CDR3 covers 19 residues. Per the germline V gene, CDR1 is LGHNA and CDR2 is YNFKEQ. This chain connects TRBV4-2 to TRBJ2-7; 9 nucleotides match TRBD2. The sample taken for sequencing was peripheral blood. The receptor was derived from a woman aged 55-70 years with acute or convalescent COVID-19. The CDR3 coding sequence is TGTGCCAGCAGCCAAGATACCGGCGGGGGGGCAATCGGATCCTACGAGCAGTACTTC. Protein: CASSQDTGGGAIGSYEQYF.